This TCR beta chain derives from a study of blood T cells in healthy people across ages. For the second PCR, which ran for about 7 to 12 cycles, a sample-barcoded 5' primer and a J-beta primer mix were used. TCRdb reanalysed the 5' RACE reads using MiXCR and keeps one entry per CDR3 protein. Among approximately 1,700,000 distinct CDR3 sequences listed, about two fifths were seen once. In germline, CDR1 is LGHDT, CDR2 YNNKEL (reference sequence). V shed 3 bases and J shed 14 bases, with 17 bases lying between them. The length of the CDR3 is 13 residues. The chain joins TRBV3-1 to TRBJ2-1, with a possible D match to TRBD1 (6 bases). This clonotype originated in a human donor in good health. Specimen: blood. The CDR3 DNA reads as TGTGCCAGCAGCCAGATAATCGGGCAGGGGAAGTTCTTC. As protein: CASSQIIGQGKFF.